Detailed here is one T cell receptor beta chain. The record originates from a study of blood T cell repertoires in COVID-19. Looking at the study overall: Acute-phase and convalescent COVID-19 samples originated in the United States, Italy and Spain. PBMCs, B-cell-depleted T cells, or T cells were the source of the cDNA or gDNA that made up the material.

Authors' analysis steps: Reference gene primer amplification yielded estimated nucleated cell counts. This table comes from immunoSEQ multiplex PCR, and its TCRdb copy is limited to in-frame clones, with some not included. V and J calls and clone size follow that table, whereas D and trimming were derived from the DNA. The sample includes about 220,000 clones, 80% to 85% seen only once; the top ten take 3% to 3.5%. The TCR was taken from a woman in her twenties or thirties who had recovered from COVID-19. The sequencing input was peripheral blood.

The CDR3 bases are TGTGCCAGCAGCTTGAGCGGGAGGTTCAACGAGCAGTACTTC. The encoded protein is CASSLSGRFNEQYF. The chain couples TRBV5-6 to TRBJ2-7; 9 bases are shared with TRBD2. This CDR3 is 14 amino acids long. The junction had 4 bases not matched to a gene; V was cut back by 1 base and J by 5 bases. CDR1 SGHDT and CDR2 YYEEEE come from the germline V gene.